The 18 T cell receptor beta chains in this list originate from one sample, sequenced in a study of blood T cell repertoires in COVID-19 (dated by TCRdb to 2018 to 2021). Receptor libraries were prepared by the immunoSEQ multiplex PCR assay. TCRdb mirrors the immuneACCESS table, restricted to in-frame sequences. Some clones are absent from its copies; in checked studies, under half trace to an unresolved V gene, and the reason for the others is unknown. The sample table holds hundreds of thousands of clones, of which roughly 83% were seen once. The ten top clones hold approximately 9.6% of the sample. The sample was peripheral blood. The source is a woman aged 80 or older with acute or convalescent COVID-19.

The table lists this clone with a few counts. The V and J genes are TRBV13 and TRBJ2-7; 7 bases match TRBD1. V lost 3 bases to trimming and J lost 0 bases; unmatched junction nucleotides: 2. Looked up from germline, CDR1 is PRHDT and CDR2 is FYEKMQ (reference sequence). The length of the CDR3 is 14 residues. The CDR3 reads CASSFTGVSYEQYF. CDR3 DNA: TGTGCCAGCAGCTTTACAGGGGTCTCCTACGAGCAGTACTTC. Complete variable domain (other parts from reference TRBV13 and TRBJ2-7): AAGVIQSPRHLIKEKRETATLKCYPIPRHDTVYWYQQGPGQDPQFLISFYEKMQSDKGSIPDRFSAQQFSDYHSELNMSSLELGDSALYFCASSFTGVSYEQYFGPGTRLTVT.

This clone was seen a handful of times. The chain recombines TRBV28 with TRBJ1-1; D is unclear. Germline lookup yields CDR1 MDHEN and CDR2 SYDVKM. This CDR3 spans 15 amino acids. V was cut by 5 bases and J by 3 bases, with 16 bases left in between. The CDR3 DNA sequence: TGTGCCAGCAGTATACACTCGGGTGTGGACACTGAAGCTTTCTTT. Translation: CASSIHSGVDTEAFF.

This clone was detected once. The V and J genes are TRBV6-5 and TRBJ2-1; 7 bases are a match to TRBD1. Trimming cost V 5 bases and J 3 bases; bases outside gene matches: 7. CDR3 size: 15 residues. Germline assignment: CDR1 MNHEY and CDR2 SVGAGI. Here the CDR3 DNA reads TGTGCCAGCAGTCAGGGACAGATTTACTACAATGAGCAGTTCTTC. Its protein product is CASSQGQIYYNEQFF.

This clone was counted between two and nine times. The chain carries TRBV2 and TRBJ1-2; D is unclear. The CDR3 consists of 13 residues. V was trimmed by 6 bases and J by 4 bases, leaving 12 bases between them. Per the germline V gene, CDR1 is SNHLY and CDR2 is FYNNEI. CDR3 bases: TGTGCCAGCAGGGAGGACGGACCCTATGGCTACACCTTC. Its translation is CASREDGPYGYTF.

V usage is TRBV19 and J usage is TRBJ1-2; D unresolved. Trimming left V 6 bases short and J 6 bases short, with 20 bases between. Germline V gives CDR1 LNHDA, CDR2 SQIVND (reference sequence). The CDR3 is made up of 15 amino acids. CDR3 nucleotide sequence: TGTGCCAGTAGAGCCCCCCGAGCGGGCGAAAATGGCTACACCTTC. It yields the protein CASRAPRAGENGYTF.

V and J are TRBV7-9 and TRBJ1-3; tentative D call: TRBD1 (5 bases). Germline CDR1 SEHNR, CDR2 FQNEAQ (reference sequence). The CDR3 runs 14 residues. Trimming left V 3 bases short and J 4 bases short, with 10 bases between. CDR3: CASSLTDPGNTIYF. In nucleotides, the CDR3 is TGTGCCAGCAGCTTGACAGACCCGGGAAACACCATATATTTT.

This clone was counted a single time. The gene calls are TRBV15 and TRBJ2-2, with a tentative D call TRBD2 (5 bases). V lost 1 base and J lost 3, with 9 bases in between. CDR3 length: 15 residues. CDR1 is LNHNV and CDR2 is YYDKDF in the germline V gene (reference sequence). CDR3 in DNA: TGTGCCACCAGCAGAGTACGGGGAGACACCGGGGAGCTGTTTTTT. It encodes CATSRVRGDTGELFF.

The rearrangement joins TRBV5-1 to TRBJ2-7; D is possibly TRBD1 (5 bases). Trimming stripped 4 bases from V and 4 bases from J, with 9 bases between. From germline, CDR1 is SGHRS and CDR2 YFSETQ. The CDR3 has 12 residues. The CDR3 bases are TGCGCCAGCAGCGTGGCAGGGTACGAGCAGTACTTC. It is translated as CASSVAGYEQYF.

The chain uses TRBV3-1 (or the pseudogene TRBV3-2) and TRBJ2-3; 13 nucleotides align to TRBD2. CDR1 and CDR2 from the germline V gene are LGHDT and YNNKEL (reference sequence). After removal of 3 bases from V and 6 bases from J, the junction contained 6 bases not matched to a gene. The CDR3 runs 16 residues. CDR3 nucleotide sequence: TGTGCCAGCAGCCACCCGGGACTAGCGGGGACGGATACGCAGTATTTT. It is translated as CASSHPGLAGTDTQYF.

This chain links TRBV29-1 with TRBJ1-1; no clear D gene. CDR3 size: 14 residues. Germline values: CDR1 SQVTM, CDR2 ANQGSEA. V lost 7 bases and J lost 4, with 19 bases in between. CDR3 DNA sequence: TGCAGCGCCCGGGCCCCTAGCATGAGCACTGAAGCTTTCTTT. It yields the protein CSARAPSMSTEAFF.

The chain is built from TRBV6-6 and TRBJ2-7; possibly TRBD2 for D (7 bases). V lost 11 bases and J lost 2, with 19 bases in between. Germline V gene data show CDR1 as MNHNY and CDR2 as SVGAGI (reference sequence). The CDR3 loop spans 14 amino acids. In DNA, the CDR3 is TGTGCCGGTGGGGGGGCTGGGCCAACCTACGAGCAGTACTTC. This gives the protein CAGGGAGPTYEQYF.

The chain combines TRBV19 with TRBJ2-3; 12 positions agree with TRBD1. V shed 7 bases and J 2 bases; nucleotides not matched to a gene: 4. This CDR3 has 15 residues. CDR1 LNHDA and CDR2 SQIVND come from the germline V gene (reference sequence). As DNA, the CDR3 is TGTGCCAGTATTGGGACAGGGGGCTTCACAGATACGCAGTATTTT. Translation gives CASIGTGGFTDTQYF.

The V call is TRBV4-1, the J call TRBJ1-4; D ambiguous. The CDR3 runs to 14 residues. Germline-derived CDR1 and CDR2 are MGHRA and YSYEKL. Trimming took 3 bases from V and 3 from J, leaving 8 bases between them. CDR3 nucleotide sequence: TGCGCCAGCAGCCACCCCGGTCCTAATGAAAAACTGTTTTTT. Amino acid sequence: CASSHPGPNEKLFF.

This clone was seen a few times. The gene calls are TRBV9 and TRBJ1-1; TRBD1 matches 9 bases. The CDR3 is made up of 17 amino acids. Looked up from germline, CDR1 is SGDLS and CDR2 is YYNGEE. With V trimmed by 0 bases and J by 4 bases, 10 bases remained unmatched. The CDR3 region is CASSVDHLGTGTTEAFF. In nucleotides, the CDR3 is TGTGCCAGCAGCGTAGACCACCTCGGGACAGGGACCACTGAAGCTTTCTTT.

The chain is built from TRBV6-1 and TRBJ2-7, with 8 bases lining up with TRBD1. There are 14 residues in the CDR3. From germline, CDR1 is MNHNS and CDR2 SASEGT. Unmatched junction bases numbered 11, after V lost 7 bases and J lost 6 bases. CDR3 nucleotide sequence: TGTGCCAGCAATCAACCGGTGACAGGGGCCGAGCAGTACTTC. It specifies CASNQPVTGAEQYF.

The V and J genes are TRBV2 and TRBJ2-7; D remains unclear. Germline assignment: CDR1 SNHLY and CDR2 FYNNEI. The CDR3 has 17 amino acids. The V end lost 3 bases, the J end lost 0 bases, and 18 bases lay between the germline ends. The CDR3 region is CASSDSGIINSSYEQYF. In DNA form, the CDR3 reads TGTGCCAGCAGTGATAGTGGTATAATAAACTCCTCCTACGAGCAGTACTTC.

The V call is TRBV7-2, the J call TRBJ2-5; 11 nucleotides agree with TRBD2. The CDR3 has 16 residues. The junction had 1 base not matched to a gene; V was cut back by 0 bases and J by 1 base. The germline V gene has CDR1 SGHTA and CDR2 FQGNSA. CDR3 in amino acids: CASSLALAGGQETQYF. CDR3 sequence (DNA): TGTGCCAGCAGCTTAGCCCTAGCGGGGGGCCAAGAGACCCAGTACTTC. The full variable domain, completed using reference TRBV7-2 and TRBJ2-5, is GAGVSQSPSNKVTEKGKDVELRCDPISGHTALYWYRQSLGQGLEFLIYFQGNSAPDKSGLPSDRFSAERTGGSVSTLTIQRTQQEDSAVYLCASSLALAGGQETQYFGPGTRLLVL.

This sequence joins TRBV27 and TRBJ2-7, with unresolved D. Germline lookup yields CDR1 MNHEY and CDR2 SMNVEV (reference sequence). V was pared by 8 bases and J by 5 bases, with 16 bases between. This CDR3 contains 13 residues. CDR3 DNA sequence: TGTGCCAGCGGCCTTTTATCTCCCCACGAGCAGTACTTC. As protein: CASGLLSPHEQYF.